The following is a T cell receptor (beta chain) sequence with its context. It has no known antigen specificity. The input lacks base qualities; no much larger clone sits a single base away. The cohort comprised around 690 healthy bone marrow donors. At the time of sampling, all cohort members were nominally healthy, though unrecorded immune exposures were likely present. The donor was CMV seronegative and belonged to the group of under 400 seronegative cohort members. Every donor gave a peripheral blood sample, and the peripheral blood mononuclear cells from that sample were used for TCR beta sequencing. Genomic DNA extraction from the blood cell samples was performed with the Qiagen DNeasy Blood Extraction Kit. The data belong to a study of cytomegalovirus exposure and HLA in healthy donors (dated by TCRdb to the late 2010s). Regarding the complete study: In an earlier analysis of some 610 of the donors, 250 to 300 Gb of sequence data and 117 million unique TCR beta sequences from 150 million to 200 million T cells were reported. An early release covering roughly 640 HLA-typed donors comprised approximately 300 gigabases of sequencing data and 65 million to 100 million unique TCR sequences. Of the roughly 430 genotyped donors, around 81% fell in the genetic ancestry cluster associated with self-reported Caucasian donors. The aim of the study was to test whether cataloging public T cell receptors could identify signatures of past pathogen exposure. The study profiled the T cell repertoires of around 700 subjects by immunosequencing and related them to cytomegalovirus serostatus. Besides the first cohort of around 670 subjects, a separate validation cohort made up of roughly 120 different subjects was used. To predict cytomegalovirus infection status, the study combined high-throughput TCR immunosequencing, statistical association of individual TCRs with disease status, and machine learning. In a later analysis, previously published TCR beta repertoires from roughly 710 donors were re-analyzed and high-resolution HLA genotyping was added so that TCR occurrence patterns could be studied. Rather than using new phenotypic data, the later analysis identified candidate immune exposures from TCR beta sequences and from how often those sequences occurred across donors. An earlier analysis of 587 of the donors used high-throughput TCR beta sequencing to judge whether each TCR beta V gene segment behaved as functional or pseudogenic. Donor age, sex, ethnicity and CMV serostatus were compiled together with the repertoire data. Genome-wide SNP genotypes for about 60% of the roughly 700 donors were used in a later genetic analysis, which treated that subset as a discovery cohort. All discovery cohort repertoires had been generated on a single sequencing platform. HLA typing included class I and class II loci at four-digit resolution. The number of typed donors differed by locus: about 620-630 for A, B, C, DRB1 and DQB1; 522 for DQA1; 606 for DPA1; and some 430 for DPB1. Roughly five DR-DQ haplotypes were treated as single units for association and clustering because of strong linkage in the cohort. Among a few hundred genotyped donors of the cohort, an average of roughly 240,000 unique TCR beta nucleotide sequences were sequenced per donor, roughly 18% of them non-productive.

Receptor amplification or capture employed the immunoSEQ multiplex PCR assay. A mixture of 60 forward primers for TCR Vbeta segments and 13 reverse primers for TCR Jbeta segments was used in the multiplex PCR. The CDR3 region of rearranged TCR beta genes was amplified from genomic DNA by a multiplex PCR assay. The Illumina HiSeq System was used to sequence the amplified TCR beta libraries as 87-base-pair reads. As for the authors' bioinformatics: A later analysis counted tens of millions of unique TCR beta chains across the 670 or so repertoires, and 10 million to 11 million of these chains were shared by at least two donors. Raw reads were error-corrected and collapsed into unique sequences with a nearest-neighbor algorithm that merged closely related sequences to remove PCR and sequencing errors. Alignment of CDR3 sequences to IMGT reference sequences was used to assign V, D and J gene segments. For a sequence to be retained, a match of at least six nucleotides was required to both a V gene segment and a J gene segment. Rearrangements were called productive when the CDR3 lacked stop codons and stayed in frame with V and J; all others were non-productive. Following IMGT convention, CDR3 was defined as the stretch from the second conserved V-encoded cysteine up to the conserved J-encoded phenylalanine. The earlier analysis of 500 to 600 of the donors excluded sequences that lacked an unambiguous match to a single V gene segment. An earlier analysis of approximately 590 of the donors classified V segments as functional when productive rearrangements were above 56.7% and as segregating when the standard deviation between donors was above 5%. To diagnose cytomegalovirus status from the catalog of TCR beta chain sequences, a statistical classification framework was built. In a later analysis, V and J genes were assigned by comparing TCR nucleotide sequences against IMGT/GENE-DB human TR gene sequences. A later analysis assigned CDR3 sequences and most-parsimonious VDJ recombination scenarios with the TCRdist pipeline. In a later analysis, each TCR beta chain was defined by its CDR3 amino acid sequence together with its V-gene family, and reads lacking a unique V-gene family were excluded. To address suspected cross-contamination and a sequencing artifact, a later analysis removed 592 highly shared, low-generation-probability nucleotide sequences. In a later analysis, a clonal expansion index was calculated for each public chain from normalized within-repertoire ranks of inferred template counts. Generation probabilities in a later analysis came from a VDJ recombination model fitted to out-of-frame rearrangements, and those results were checked against IGoR. In a later analysis, TCR-TCR, TCR-HLA and TCR-CMV co-occurrence was scored with hypergeometric tests, and a repertoire-size bias correction was applied to TCR pairs. False discovery rates were estimated in a later analysis by permuting HLA or CMV assignments 20 times. In a later analysis, co-occurring TCRs were grouped using DBSCAN, and TCRdist sequence similarity was added for clustering within HLA-allele-positive subsets. Co-occurrence clustering excluded repertoires with fewer than 30,000 or more than 120,000 public chains, plus five with anomalous nucleotide sharing. TCRdb carries this immuneACCESS record with in-frame sequences only. Its versions omit some clonotypes, under half of them owing to an unresolved V gene in the studies checked, with the rest unexplained. V and J calls and clone size are as listed in that table; D and trimming were resolved from the DNA. This sample is represented by 140,000 or so clones; approximately 70% of them were singletons. Of the sample, around 1.6% falls within the top ten clones.

General study outcomes and caveats: Sequencing depth was assumed to be roughly uniform across donors in the presence/absence analyses, though that assumption may not hold. Three of the identified cytomegalovirus-associated TCR beta chains were confirmed in vitro to be specific for cytomegalovirus antigens. A further reported finding was that TCR beta sequences accurately predicted the HLA-A and HLA-B alleles for most subjects in the first cohort. The study gave a list of 150 to 200 TCR beta chains associated with cytomegalovirus. For the cohort, immune exposure information was limited to CMV serostatus. According to a later genetic analysis, donors in an Asian-associated ancestry cluster had fewer N-insertions in productive TCRs than the approximately 650-donor mean. The authors suggested that the approach could potentially be extended to other disease states and immunological phenotypes. Because counts were too low, roughly 16 rarely observed V segments, including chromosome 9 orphons, were left out of the earlier analysis of some 640 of the donors. A later analysis associated 15,000 or so TCR beta sequences with specific HLA alleles at a false discovery rate of 0.05. In an earlier analysis of more than 500 of the donors, most TCR beta V segments appeared in productive rearrangements about 87% or about 30% of the time, broadly matching IMGT annotations. V-gene and J-gene trimming of TCR beta chains was associated with a missense DCLRE1C variant in a later genetic analysis, and the association was replicated in an independent cohort. Because HLA typing was missing for some donors at each locus, association tests included only the typed subset. A later analysis found that HLA-associated TCR beta chains were more clonally expanded and had lower generation probabilities than equally common non-associated chains. This cohort had only TCR beta chains sequenced, and the lack of alpha or paired-chain data limited which features could be detected. Most TCR sequences were observed very rarely across donors, whereas some public TCRs were present in many individuals. The classifier was reported to diagnose cytomegalovirus status with high specificity and sensitivity in both the original cohort and the validation cohort. Linkage disequilibrium might explain the correlated functional status among segregating V segments, but an unknown experimental factor could not be ruled out. When HLA alleles, especially DR and DQ, strongly co-occurred, TCR associations were difficult to assign to individual alleles. According to a later analysis, parvovirus B19, influenza, CMV and Epstein-Barr virus appeared linked to several top co-occurrence clusters. The sequencing pipeline was judged likely to have produced a cluster of highly shared sequence variants as a technical artifact. Most CMV-associated TCR beta chains appeared to be HLA-restricted in a later analysis, and the HLA associations seemed to be driven largely by CMV exposure. In a later analysis, TCR association rates were found to vary across HLA loci, with the most associated TCRs seen for DRB1 alleles and the fewest for HLA-C alleles.

This TCR came from a woman aged 25 to 39 in good health and CMV-seronegative. The sequenced material came from PBMCs.

At the DNA level, the sequence is TGTGCCAGTAGTCGACGACCCGTGGAGGCAACGCAGTTCTTC. Its protein reads: CASSRRPVEATQFF. The V gene is TRBV19 and the J gene is TRBJ2-1; 5 matching bases give a weak D call of TRBD2. V drops 5 bases and J drops 12 bases, leaving 20 bases in between. Taken from cysteine to phenylalanine, the CDR3 has 14 residues. Of the read, only the CDR3 DNA is kept; its 42 bases are in frame from base 1. For CDR1 and CDR2, the germline V gene (reference sequence) lists LNHDA and SQIVND.